A single sample gave rise to the 26 T cell receptor beta chains below, sequenced in a study of cytomegalovirus exposure and HLA in healthy donors. Measured with immunoSEQ multiplex PCR; TCRdb has only the in-frame clones, and not every one. Of about 250,000 clones listed, roughly 84% are singletons. The sequencing input was PBMCs. Every receptor here comes from a man aged 18 to 29 in good health and CMV-seropositive.

The chain couples TRBV6-4 to TRBJ1-2; tentatively, D is TRBD1 (5 bases). V lost 4 bases and J lost 8, with 14 bases in between. The CDR3 extends over 13 amino acids. CDR1 and CDR2 from the germline V gene are MRHNA and SNTAGT. CDR3 bases: TGTGCCAGCAGTGCGACAGCGGGAGGCGGCTACACCTTC. It is translated as CASSATAGGGYTF.

This clone was detected only once. The rearrangement uses TRBV14 and TRBJ1-5, with D tentatively TRBD1 (5 bases). CDR3 length: 14 amino acids. In germline, CDR1 is SGHDN, CDR2 FVKESK. V lost 1 base and J lost 2, with 6 bases in between. DNA for the CDR3: TGTGCCAGCAGCCAAGCGGGGGGCAATCAGCCCCAGCATTTT. Residues: CASSQAGGNQPQHF.

This clone came up once. The chain couples TRBV7-2 to TRBJ2-5; no firm D call. Trimming shortened V by 4 bases and J by 7 bases, and 13 bases separated the two germline ends. The CDR3 is 13 amino acids. CDR1 and CDR2 (germline): SGHTA, FQGNSA. Here the CDR3 reads CASSSVVFGTQYF. CDR3 nucleotide sequence: TGTGCCAGCAGCTCGGTTGTCTTTGGGACCCAGTACTTC.

The V call is TRBV9, the J call TRBJ2-7; 7 positions agree with TRBD1. Looked up from germline, CDR1 is SGDLS and CDR2 is YYNGEE. Trimming at V came to 5 bases and at J to 4 bases, leaving 3 bases not matched to a gene. The CDR3 totals 12 residues. In DNA form, the CDR3 reads TGTGCCAGCAGAGGACAGGTATACGAGCAGTACTTC. It is translated as CASRGQVYEQYF.

This clone was seen a few times. The J gene is TRBJ1-2, the V gene TRBV6-6; D unresolved. The V end lost 0 bases, the J end lost 8 bases, and 4 bases lay between the germline ends. Germline assignment: CDR1 MNHNY and CDR2 SVGAGI (reference sequence). The CDR3 extends over 11 amino acids. The CDR3 protein is CASSYSRGYTF. CDR3 coding DNA: TGTGCCAGCAGTTACTCGAGGGGCTACACCTTC.

V usage is TRBV11-2 and J usage is TRBJ1-5; no reliable D call. From germline, CDR1 is SGHAT and CDR2 FQNNGV. CDR3 size: 13 residues. V lost 1 base to trimming and J lost 0 bases, with 1 base between them. CDR3 loop: CASSLGSNQPQHF. CDR3 sequence (DNA): TGTGCCAGCAGCTTAGGTAGCAATCAGCCCCAGCATTTT.

The V gene is TRBV5-4, the J gene TRBJ2-1; D gene unclear. This CDR3 is built from 15 residues. V was shortened by 1 base and J by 4 bases, with 12 bases between the two germline ends. Germline CDR1 and CDR2: SGHNT and YYREEE (reference sequence). In DNA form, the CDR3 reads TGTGCCAGCAGCTTGAGGGCTACCAATTACAATGAGCAGTTCTTC. This sequence encodes CASSLRATNYNEQFF.

The rearrangement uses TRBV10-1 and TRBJ2-2; D gene uncertain. The CDR3 loop spans 13 amino acids. Germline CDR1 and CDR2: WNHNN and SYGVQD (reference sequence). The germline V and J ends were trimmed by 0 bases and 5 bases, with 4 bases remaining between them. This CDR3 is CASSESITGELFF. The CDR3 region has the DNA TGCGCCAGCAGTGAGTCCATAACCGGGGAGCTGTTTTTT.

V is TRBV13 and J is TRBJ2-7; tentative D call: TRBD1 (7 bases). Deletions cut 5 bases from V and 3 bases from J, with 17 bases between. The CDR3 covers 15 residues. Germline V lookup: CDR1 PRHDT, CDR2 FYEKMQ (reference sequence). CDR3 coding DNA: TGTGCCAGCAGCCATGGGTCAGGGGGGTTCTACGAGCAGTACTTC. Protein sequence: CASSHGSGGFYEQYF.

This clone has just one count. The chain couples TRBV30 to TRBJ2-5; 7 bases align to TRBD2. Germline V CDR1 and CDR2: GTSNPN, SVGIG (reference sequence). Losses at the gene ends were 4 bases for V and 5 bases for J; bases not matched to a gene: 10. The CDR3 is 14 residues long. Here the CDR3 reads CAWKIKRDPETQYF. DNA for the CDR3: TGTGCCTGGAAGATTAAGCGGGATCCCGAGACCCAGTACTTC.

The chain has TRBV6-1 and TRBJ1-1; D is possibly TRBD1 (6 bases). From germline, CDR1 is MNHNS and CDR2 SASEGT. V was shortened by 1 base and J by 0 bases, with 12 bases between the two germline ends. The CDR3 is 16 amino acids. CDR3 DNA sequence: TGTGCCAGCAGTGAAGAAGTTCAGGGGCTGAACACTGAAGCTTTCTTT. Protein sequence: CASSEEVQGLNTEAFF.

This rearrangement joins TRBV28 to TRBJ2-4, with 10 nucleotides matching TRBD1. Trimming cost V 5 bases and J 7 bases; bases outside gene matches: 14. CDR3 length: 17 residues. From germline, CDR1 is MDHEN and CDR2 SYDVKM. The CDR3 DNA reads as TGTGCCAGCAGTGGCAATTTGGGACAGGGGACCGGCAACATTCAGTACTTC. Translation: CASSGNLGQGTGNIQYF.

This clone was counted a single time. The rearrangement uses TRBV30 and TRBJ1-1; D is possibly TRBD1 (5 bases). This CDR3 is 15 amino acids long. Trimming removed 2 bases from V and 4 bases from J, with 17 bases in between. Germline V gene lookup returns CDR1 GTSNPN and CDR2 SVGIG (reference sequence). The CDR3 here is CAWSLGGGWGTEAFF. DNA for the CDR3: TGTGCCTGGAGTCTGGGCGGGGGTTGGGGCACTGAAGCTTTCTTT.

This clone was observed a single time. The V and J genes are TRBV28 and TRBJ2-3; D is unresolved. The germline gives CDR1 MDHEN, CDR2 SYDVKM. The CDR3 is made up of 16 amino acids. Trimming removed 3 bases at V and 2 bases at J, with 15 bases between. The CDR3 DNA follows: TGTGCCAGCAGTTTGTTAGGCCAGAGCCACACAGATACGCAGTATTTT. This translates into CASSLLGQSHTDTQYF. The entire variable domain, with the rest obtained from reference TRBV28 and TRBJ2-3, is as follows: DVKVTQSSRYLVKRTGEKVFLECVQDMDHENMFWYRQDPGLGLRLIYFSYDVKMKEKGDIPEGYSVSREKKERFSLILESASTNQTSMYLCASSLLGQSHTDTQYFGPGTRLTVL.

This sequence joins TRBV19 and TRBJ2-7, with a weak D call TRBD1 (5 bases). Germline V CDR1 and CDR2: LNHDA, SQIVND (reference sequence). The CDR3 is 15 residues long. Trimming left V 5 bases short and J 0 bases short, with 14 bases between. CDR3 nucleotides: TGTGCCAGTAGTCTAACAGGTGGGGACTCCTACGAGCAGTACTTC. It is translated as CASSLTGGDSYEQYF.

The gene calls are TRBV5-5 and TRBJ1-4; D gene uncertain. The germline V gene has CDR1 SGHKS and CDR2 YYEKEE (reference sequence). CDR3 length equals 14 residues. V was trimmed by 0 bases and J by 5 bases, leaving 8 bases between them. CDR3 coding DNA: TGTGCCAGCAGCTTGGACGCGGGGAATGAAAAACTGTTTTTT. Translated: CASSLDAGNEKLFF.

The chain is built from TRBV15 and TRBJ2-1; 13 nucleotides match TRBD2. The CDR3 contains 19 residues. The trim removed 1 base at V and 0 bases at J, leaving 6 bases unmatched. In germline, CDR1 is LNHNV, CDR2 YYDKDF (reference sequence). The CDR3 DNA is TGTGCCACCAGCAGAGGACTAGCGGGAGGATTTAGCTCCTACAATGAGCAGTTCTTC. Translated, it gives CATSRGLAGGFSSYNEQFF.

V and J are TRBV6-6 and TRBJ2-5; possibly TRBD2 for D (6 bases). Per germline, CDR1 MNHNY and CDR2 SVGAGI (reference sequence). The CDR3 totals 14 residues. Deletions cut 0 bases from V and 2 bases from J, with 7 bases between. DNA of the CDR3: TGTGCCAGCAGTTACTCGACTAGTCAAGAGACCCAGTACTTC. Translated: CASSYSTSQETQYF.

V and J are TRBV5-6 and TRBJ1-1; D remains unclear. The CDR3 extends over 13 amino acids. V gave up 4 bases and J gave up 4 bases, with 11 bases separating them. From germline, CDR1 is SGHDT and CDR2 YYEEEE. The CDR3 sequence is CASSLGWGTEAFF. The CDR3 nucleotides are TGTGCCAGCAGCCTGGGGTGGGGCACTGAAGCTTTCTTT.

V and J are TRBV27 and TRBJ2-7, with D possibly TRBD2 on 6 matching bases. The germline gives CDR1 MNHEY, CDR2 SMNVEV (reference sequence). The CDR3 sequence is 14 residues long. The V and J ends lost 5 bases and 2 bases respectively, with 13 bases between them. The CDR3 protein is CASSPLEGAYEQYF. CDR3 sequence (DNA): TGTGCCAGCAGTCCACTGGAGGGAGCCTACGAGCAGTACTTC.

The chain uses TRBV2 and TRBJ2-1; 10 bases are shared with TRBD2. Germline loops: CDR1 SNHLY, CDR2 FYNNEI. V lost 0 bases and J lost 9; bases outside the gene matches: 5. CDR3 length: 15 amino acids. CDR3 sequence reads: CASSEATSGISEQFF. CDR3 DNA: TGTGCCAGCAGTGAAGCTACTAGCGGGATCTCTGAGCAGTTCTTC.

V and J are TRBV29-1 and TRBJ2-1; TRBD2 aligns across 10 bases. V shed 6 bases and J 2 bases; nucleotides not matched to a gene: 10. The length of the CDR3 is 16 residues. Germline loops: CDR1 SQVTM, CDR2 ANQGSEA. CDR3 region: CSVRGLAGAPYNEQFF. The DNA for the CDR3 is TGCAGCGTGAGGGGGCTAGCGGGAGCCCCCTACAATGAGCAGTTCTTC.

The V and J genes are TRBV29-1 and TRBJ1-2; 7 nucleotides align to TRBD1. CDR3 size: 13 residues. The J segment lost 1 base and the V segment lost 7 bases, leaving 6 bases of the junction unmatched. Germline values: CDR1 SQVTM, CDR2 ANQGSEA. The CDR3 region is CSAMDRLNYGYTF. The CDR3 coding sequence is TGCAGCGCTATGGACAGGCTTAACTATGGCTACACCTTC.

This rearrangement joins TRBV27 to TRBJ2-7; tentative D call: TRBD1 (6 bases). Trimming pared 6 bases from V and 2 bases from J, leaving 14 bases between. CDR1 MNHEY and CDR2 SMNVEV come from the germline V gene (reference sequence). The CDR3 loop spans 14 amino acids. The DNA of the CDR3 is TGTGCCAGCAGCGTCAGGGGAACGGCCTACGAGCAGTACTTC. This encodes CASSVRGTAYEQYF.

V usage is TRBV28 and J usage is TRBJ2-1; D is ambiguous. Germline V gene sequence: CDR1 MDHEN, CDR2 SYDVKM. Trimming took 6 bases from V and 4 from J, leaving 22 bases between them. The CDR3 length is 17 residues. CDR3 sequence: CASSPIDAARWYNEQFF. CDR3 nucleotides: TGTGCCAGCAGCCCAATTGACGCGGCTAGATGGTACAATGAGCAGTTCTTC.

This rearrangement joins TRBV10-3 to TRBJ1-1; 10 bases are shared with TRBD1. Germline V lookup: CDR1 ENHRY, CDR2 SYGVKD. The junction had 5 bases not matched to a gene; V was cut back by 7 bases and J by 0 bases. This CDR3 comprises 15 residues. CDR3 loop: CAITGDRGMNTEAFF. The CDR3 bases are TGTGCCATCACAGGGGACAGGGGCATGAACACTGAAGCTTTCTTT.